This TCR beta chain is from a study of glioma-infiltrating T cells (dated by TCRdb to 2016 to 2017). In the study overall: Sequencing of TCR alpha- and beta-chain repertoires was performed on glioma tissue, on non-neoplastic brain tissue, and on matched peripheral blood mononuclear cells. The paired cohort comprised three low-grade glioma patients, 8 or 9 primary glioblastoma patients and three non-glioma patients contributing non-neoplastic brain tissue. To measure divergence between tissue and blood T-cell populations, each tissue-infiltrating repertoire was compared with the peripheral blood repertoire of the same patient. Results and caveats for the whole study, not just this receptor: Very few CDR3 sequences were shared between tissue and blood, attributed to high CDR3 diversity and limited sampling. Small numbers underpinned the group comparisons: about eight glioblastoma patients, three low-grade glioma patients and three non-neoplastic patients. In non-neoplastic patients, VJ-independent divergence between tissue and blood fell below expectation, whereas in all gliomas, and especially in low-grade gliomas, the divergence rose above expectation.

The iRepertoire nested amplicon-rescue multiplex PCR (arm-PCR) platform was used to amplify TCR alpha and beta CDR3 regions from RNA. The input for one-step reverse transcription and amplification was roughly 100-400 ng of tissue mRNA or PBMC total RNA. Following bead purification, Illumina adapters were added through a secondary multiplex PCR, and the libraries were then gel-purified between 200 and 400 bp. Internal 6-nucleotide barcodes were carried by the libraries and were used for demultiplexing. The libraries were sequenced on an Illumina MiSeq using 2x220 or 2x250 nucleotide paired-end reads. In the paper's pipeline: Paired reads were merged using FLASH 1.2.11 and were aligned to the GRCh37 human genome using BWA-MEM, after which TRA and TRB reads were extracted. V and J assignment used an IMGT-derived reference of cassette sequences and CDR3 motifs that included pseudogenes. Reads were translated in three frames, and productive CDR3s were defined by a C…FGXG motif without stop codons. Clonotypes were defined as unique combinations of V-J cassette pair and CDR3 amino acid sequence. Reads were filtered by Hamming distance, thresholded by each sample's sequence error rate in mapped regions. TCRdb's own reprocessing of the public reads used fastp at Q25 and MiXCR and kept productive beta chains. Entries are consolidated by CDR3 protein sequence, retaining the most common genes and DNA. These V and J calls are TCRdb output, not the study's own analysis. The sample table holds around 100,000 distinct CDR3 sequences, of which about 30% were seen once. Of the sample, 44% is held by the ten largest clones.

This clonotype was picked up many times. It has no known antigen specificity. The input lacks base qualities; no much larger clone sits a single base away. V loses 3 bases, J loses 1 base, and the germline ends lie 6 bases apart. CDR1 and CDR2 (SGHTA, FQGTGA) derive from the germline V gene. The cysteine opens and the phenylalanine closes a CDR3 of 13 amino acids. The CDR3 DNA has 39 bases and is translated from base 1. This TCR was recovered from a human donor with low-grade glioma or glioblastoma, undergoing nonglioma brain surgery, or in good health (not recorded which). Sample: glioma tissue, nonneoplastic brain tissue, or PBMCs (not recorded which). The V and J segments used are TRBV7-3 and TRBJ1-1; the D gene cannot be resolved reliably. The CDR3 is CASSFSGNTEAFF. The DNA is TGTGCCAGCAGCTTCTCTGGGAACACTGAAGCTTTCTTT.